This T cell receptor (beta chain) was recovered during a study of Graves' ophthalmopathy and Graves' hyperthyroidism. The study amplified TCR beta CDR3 regions using RNA transcripts. The authors performed first-round RT-PCR with HTBI primers and then a second-round multiplex PCR. TCRdb ran MiXCR on the multiplex PCR reads and lists one entry per CDR3 protein. The table records roughly 400,000 distinct CDR3 sequences, about 18% of them present only once. This clonotype was counted at least ten times. One end of the junction fails to match germline, which may point to a read error. The CDR3 has 14 residues. The germline V gene encodes CDR1 SSHAT and CDR2 FNYEAQ (reference sequence). A duration under 3 months, NOSPECS ≥4, CAS ≥3 and moderate-to-severe activity characterized the donors with ophthalmopathy.

The chain links TRBV7-7 to TRBJ2-7; 9 bases match TRBD1. The sample comprised peripheral blood. The TCR sequence derives from a woman aged 18-29 years with Graves' ophthalmopathy. CDR3 loop: CASSAGTGYGEQYF. The CDR3 DNA reads TGTGCTAGCAGCGCAGGGACAGGGTACGGAGAGCAGTACTTC.